This entry concerns a single T cell receptor beta chain. Libraries were prepared by immunoSEQ multiplex PCR; TCRdb keeps only in-frame clonotypes and omits some of them. The table includes fewer than 650,000 clones, 70% to 90% detected once. These data originate in a study of blood T cell repertoires in COVID-19. Trimming at V came to 6 bases and at J to 4 bases, leaving 10 bases not matched to a gene. This CDR3 contains 16 residues. CDR1 MNHEY and CDR2 SVGEGT come from the germline V gene. The chain uses TRBV6-2 or TRBV6-3 and TRBJ1-3; TRBD1 matches 9 bases. Sequencing used peripheral blood. The receptor comes from a woman aged 45-65 years with COVID-19, enrolled during active disease. CDR3: CASSLLNRGLGNTIYF. The CDR3 DNA is TGTGCCAGCAGCCTCCTTAACAGGGGGCTGGGAAACACCATATATTTT.